The clone carrying this TCR beta chain has ten or more counts. What it binds is not known. The data stem from a study of shared clonotypes between healthy human individuals. Ten immunoSEQ deep assay plates held the unsorted PBMC DNA. As processed by the authors: Filtering differed because ImmunoSEQ produced junction-only sequences that carried no quality scores. Here immunoSEQ multiplex PCR was the method, and the copy in TCRdb shows in-frame clones only, minus some. V and J calls and clone size are as listed in that table; D and trimming were resolved from the DNA. The profile shows around 500,000 clones, 75% to 85% of them singletons. Study findings and constraints: The small donor group covered limited genetic and exposure diversity.

The clonotype originates from a woman aged 40 to 49 in good health. Some clones in this sample may be carry-over from other donors' samples. Sequenced input: PBMCs.

In nucleotides, the CDR3 is TGTGCCAGCAGCCAGGCCCGCACAGATACGCAGTATTTT. It yields the protein CASSQARTDTQYF. The chain links TRBV7-2 to TRBJ2-3; D remains ambiguous. Germline CDR1 and CDR2: SGHTA and FQGNSA. The CDR3 is 13 amino acids. Trimming removed 5 bases from V and 1 base from J, with 7 bases in between.